The 27 T cell receptor beta chains below come from one sample, sequenced in a study of blood T cell repertoires in COVID-19. Sequencing was performed with immunoSEQ multiplex PCR; in TCRdb, only in-frame clones are kept and a portion is missing. The sample consists of 320,000 or so clones, approximately 89% of them appearing once. The sequencing input was PBMCs or T cells enriched from blood (not recorded which). These TCRs come from a young man who had recovered from COVID-19.

This chain links TRBV2 with TRBJ2-1; the match to TRBD2 covers 14 bases. Germline assignment: CDR1 SNHLY and CDR2 FYNNEI. The CDR3 runs 15 residues. The trim removed 6 bases at V and 4 bases at J, leaving 2 bases unmatched. CDR3: CASSGTSGGYNEQFF. The CDR3, as DNA: TGTGCCAGCAGCGGGACTAGCGGGGGTTACAATGAGCAGTTCTTC.

The genes are TRBV6-4 and TRBJ1-5, with unresolved D. V lost 0 bases to trimming and J lost 9 bases, with 9 bases between them. The germline CDR1 and CDR2 sequences are MRHNA and SNTAGT. The CDR3 has 13 residues. CDR3 in amino acids: CASSDSILAPQHF. The CDR3 DNA reads as TGTGCCAGCAGTGACTCGATTTTGGCGCCCCAGCATTTT.

The chain recombines TRBV27 with TRBJ2-3; D is possibly TRBD2 (5 bases). Germline V gene lookup returns CDR1 MNHEY and CDR2 SMNVEV (reference sequence). V shed 3 bases and J shed 0 bases, with 13 bases lying between them. The CDR3 sequence is 16 residues long. This CDR3 is CASSFVGDISTDTQYF. The CDR3 coding sequence is TGTGCCAGCAGTTTTGTGGGAGACATAAGCACAGATACGCAGTATTTT.

The V call is TRBV27, the J call TRBJ2-1, with D hard to call. Germline values: CDR1 MNHEY, CDR2 SMNVEV (reference sequence). V shed 4 bases and J shed 12 bases, with 22 bases lying between them. CDR3 length: 15 amino acids. The DNA for the CDR3 is TGTGCCAGCAGTTCGGCGACTGGCTCGGGTCTCTCGCAGTTCTTC. Its protein is CASSSATGSGLSQFF.

The V call is TRBV29-1, the J call TRBJ2-1, with TRBD1 identical over 9 bases. The length of the CDR3 is 13 residues. J lost 3 bases, V lost 7 bases, and 4 bases had no gene match. Germline assignment: CDR1 SQVTM and CDR2 ANQGSEA. The CDR3 sequence is CSGRQGDYNEQFF. CDR3 in DNA: TGCAGCGGTCGACAGGGGGACTACAATGAGCAGTTCTTC.

The chain joins TRBV24-1 to TRBJ2-2; 7 nucleotides line up with TRBD1. V lost 5 bases to trimming and J lost 4 bases; unmatched junction nucleotides: 3. Per germline, CDR1 KGHDR and CDR2 SFDVKD. This CDR3 is built from 14 residues. The CDR3 sequence: CATSVSGGTGELFF. DNA for the CDR3: TGTGCCACCAGTGTTTCAGGGGGCACCGGGGAGCTGTTTTTT.

J is TRBJ1-6 and V is TRBV6-5, with D maybe TRBD1 (5 bases). Germline CDR1 reads MNHEY; CDR2 reads SVGAGI. This CDR3 comprises 14 residues. The V and J ends lost 5 bases and 4 bases respectively, with 9 bases between them. The CDR3 loop is CASSQQEYNSPLHF. The CDR3 DNA reads as TGTGCCAGCAGTCAACAGGAATATAATTCACCCCTCCACTTT.

This chain links TRBV19 with TRBJ1-4; 9 nucleotides align to TRBD1. The CDR3 has 13 amino acids. In germline, CDR1 is LNHDA, CDR2 SQIVND (reference sequence). Germline trimming cut 6 bases from V and 8 bases from J; bases unmatched to any gene: 4. The CDR3, as DNA: TGTGCCAGTAGAAGACAGGGGGGCGAAAAACTGTTTTTT. Protein product: CASRRQGGEKLFF.

The CDR3, as DNA: TGTGCCAGTAGTATGGCTACAGGGATTCTTTTCGATGAGCAGTTCTTC. Translation gives CASSMATGILFDEQFF. V gene TRBV19 combines with J gene TRBJ2-1; perhaps TRBD1 as D (6 bases). The CDR3 is made up of 16 amino acids. Germline lookup yields CDR1 LNHDA and CDR2 SQIVND (reference sequence). Trimming shortened V by 3 bases and J by 8 bases, and 20 bases separated the two germline ends.

The chain links TRBV19 to TRBJ2-1, with 8 nucleotides matching TRBD2. Germline CDR1 and CDR2: LNHDA and SQIVND (reference sequence). CDR3 length: 16 residues. V was pared by 3 bases and J by 5 bases, with 9 bases of the junction left unmatched. CDR3 DNA sequence: TGTGCCAGTAGTATTCAACTCCTAGCGGGTGACAATGAGCAGTTCTTC. As protein: CASSIQLLAGDNEQFF.

This sequence joins TRBV5-1 and TRBJ2-3; 10 bases map to TRBD1. CDR3 length equals 15 residues. Trimming at V came to 2 bases and at J to 4 bases, leaving 4 bases not matched to a gene. Germline CDR1 is SGHRS and CDR2 is YFSETQ. DNA of the CDR3: TGCGCCAGCAGCTTCCTGACAGGGGGCGCAGATACGCAGTATTTT. Translated: CASSFLTGGADTQYF.

The V gene is TRBV10-3, the J gene TRBJ2-7; 7 bases are shared with TRBD1. This CDR3 is built from 15 residues. Trimming cost V 4 bases and J 2 bases; bases outside gene matches: 8. The germline V gene encodes CDR1 ENHRY and CDR2 SYGVKD. CDR3 amino acids: CAISVAGTATYEQYF. The CDR3 DNA reads TGTGCCATCAGTGTCGCCGGGACAGCCACCTACGAGCAGTACTTC.

The chain combines TRBV28 with TRBJ1-1; perhaps TRBD1 as D (6 bases). This CDR3 contains 15 residues. Deletions cut 5 bases from V and 5 bases from J, with 18 bases between. Germline CDR1 MDHEN, CDR2 SYDVKM. The CDR3, as DNA: TGTGCCAGCAGTCTTTTAAACAGGGTTAGGACTGAAGCTTTCTTT. The encoded protein is CASSLLNRVRTEAFF. Combining the CDR3 with reference TRBV28 and TRBJ1-1 gives the whole variable domain DVKVTQSSRYLVKRTGEKVFLECVQDMDHENMFWYRQDPGLGLRLIYFSYDVKMKEKGDIPEGYSVSREKKERFSLILESASTNQTSMYLCASSLLNRVRTEAFFGQGTRLTVV.

This clone was seen once. The chain is built from TRBV27 and TRBJ1-6, with 7 bases fitting TRBD1. Looked up from germline, CDR1 is MNHEY and CDR2 is SMNVEV (reference sequence). The CDR3 is 15 amino acids. V lost 5 bases, J lost 9 bases, and 10 bases stayed unmatched. The CDR3: CASSPQTGYRSPLHF. For the CDR3, the DNA is TGTGCCAGCAGTCCCCAGACAGGGTACCGTTCACCCCTCCACTTT.

The chain is built from TRBV18 and TRBJ2-5; D perhaps matches TRBD2 (6 bases). Germline V gene data show CDR1 as KGHSH and CDR2 as LQKENI. This CDR3 spans 13 amino acids. V lost 3 bases and J 3 bases, leaving 8 bases between the germline ends. CDR3 DNA: TGTGCCAGCTCACCTCGGAGGGAAGAGACCCAGTACTTC. Amino acids: CASSPRREETQYF.

This sequence joins TRBV30 and TRBJ1-6; D is unresolved. Germline V CDR1 and CDR2: GTSNPN, SVGIG (reference sequence). The CDR3 spans 15 residues. The germline V and J ends were trimmed by 0 bases and 0 bases, with 6 bases remaining between them. CDR3 nucleotide sequence: TGTGCCTGGAGTGTACTAAGCTCCTATAATTCACCCCTCCACTTT. Encoded protein: CAWSVLSSYNSPLHF.

This chain connects TRBV15 to TRBJ2-3; possibly TRBD2 for D (6 bases). The V end was cut by 8 bases, the J end by 6 bases, with 21 bases between. There are 15 residues in the CDR3. Per germline, CDR1 LNHNV and CDR2 YYDKDF (reference sequence). CDR3 nucleotides: TGTGCCACCCGCGGAGGGCTTCCCAACGTGGATACGCAGTATTTT. It codes for CATRGGLPNVDTQYF.

The rearrangement uses TRBV7-9 and TRBJ1-1; 8 nucleotides align to TRBD1. V was clipped by 4 bases and J by 6 bases; unmatched bases: 4. Germline CDR1 is SEHNR and CDR2 is FQNEAQ (reference sequence). This CDR3 spans 13 amino acids. The CDR3 region is CASSSGQAAEAFF. DNA for the CDR3: TGTGCCAGCAGCTCGGGACAGGCGGCTGAAGCTTTCTTT. Combining the CDR3 with reference TRBV7-9 and TRBJ1-1 gives the whole variable domain DTGVSQNPRHKITKRGQNVTFRCDPISEHNRLYWYRQTLGQGPEFLTYFQNEAQLEKSRLLSDRFSAERPKGSFSTLEIQRTEQGDSAMYLCASSSGQAAEAFFGQGTRLTVV.

The V gene is TRBV21-1, the J gene TRBJ1-3. TRBV21-1 is classified as a pseudogene. The CDR3 loop spans 15 amino acids. CDR3 coding DNA: TGTGCCAGCAGCCCCCAACCCATTACTCGGTACACCATATATTTT. Translated: CASSPQPITRYTIYF.

The chain uses TRBV9 and TRBJ1-4, with a weak D call TRBD1 (6 bases). From germline, CDR1 is SGDLS and CDR2 YYNGEE. Trimming took off 0 bases at V and 7 bases at J, with 13 bases between the two ends. The CDR3 consists of 15 residues. The CDR3 here is CASSVVPEGVEKLFF. The CDR3 DNA reads as TGTGCCAGCAGCGTAGTCCCCGAGGGGGTTGAAAAACTGTTTTTT.

CDR3 coding DNA: TGTGCCAGCAGCGACCGCTTCCGGGACACCTATAATTCACCCCTCCACTTT. Translated, it gives CASSDRFRDTYNSPLHF. The chain employs TRBV7-9 and TRBJ1-6, with D maybe TRBD1 (6 bases). Germline CDR1 is SEHNR and CDR2 is FQNEAQ (reference sequence). The CDR3 covers 17 residues. V was pared by 5 bases and J by 2 bases, with 16 bases between.

This CDR3 is CASSNTLNQPQHF. The CDR3 nucleotides read TGTGCCAGTAGTAATACACTAAATCAGCCCCAGCATTTT. The chain is built from TRBV19 and TRBJ1-5; the D is unclear. V lost 4 bases and J 4 bases, leaving 8 bases between the germline ends. CDR1 is LNHDA and CDR2 is SQIVND in the germline V gene (reference sequence). The CDR3 is 13 residues long.

The chain recombines TRBV2 with TRBJ2-1; D not certain. V lost 6 bases and J lost 8, with 8 bases in between. The CDR3 covers 11 residues. Germline CDR1 is SNHLY and CDR2 is FYNNEI. CDR3 in amino acids: CASRRRDEQFF. The CDR3 nucleotides are TGTGCCAGCAGGAGGAGAGATGAGCAGTTCTTC.

The chain employs TRBV7-7 and TRBJ2-7; TRBD1 agrees at 10 bases. From germline, CDR1 is SSHAT and CDR2 FNYEAQ (reference sequence). The CDR3 has 14 residues. With 4 bases clipped from V and 6 bases from J, the junction kept 6 bases outside the gene matches. The CDR3 DNA reads as TGTGCCAGCAGCTCTGGACAGGGGGTTGGCGAGCAGTACTTC. Translation gives CASSSGQGVGEQYF.

The chain carries TRBV3-1 (or the pseudogene TRBV3-2) and TRBJ1-2; 9 positions agree with TRBD1. Germline loops: CDR1 LGHDT, CDR2 YNNKEL (reference sequence). This CDR3 is built from 15 residues. Trimming took 4 bases from V and 1 from J; bases not matched to a gene: 4. CDR3 loop: CASSLHRGHNYGYTF. CDR3 sequence (DNA): TGTGCCAGCAGCCTGCACAGGGGGCATAACTATGGCTACACCTTC.

This chain uses TRBV5-1 with TRBJ2-1, with 9 bases aligning to TRBD2. V lost 0 bases and J lost 7; bases outside the gene matches: 5. The CDR3 has 15 residues. Per the germline V gene, CDR1 is SGHRS and CDR2 is YFSETQ. The CDR3 nucleotides read TGCGCCAGCAGCTTGGGTCTAGCGGGGCATAATGAGCAGTTCTTC. Its protein is CASSLGLAGHNEQFF.

This clone has just one count. The chain links TRBV5-6 to TRBJ2-3; D is possibly TRBD1 (5 bases). Germline CDR1 reads SGHDT; CDR2 reads YYEEEE. CDR3 length equals 16 residues. Between the trimmed V and J ends, which lost 6 bases and 0 bases, there was a span of 17 bases. In DNA, the CDR3 is TGTGCCAGCAACTGGGGCCCTTCCTCTAGCACAGATACGCAGTATTTT. Protein: CASNWGPSSSTDTQYF.